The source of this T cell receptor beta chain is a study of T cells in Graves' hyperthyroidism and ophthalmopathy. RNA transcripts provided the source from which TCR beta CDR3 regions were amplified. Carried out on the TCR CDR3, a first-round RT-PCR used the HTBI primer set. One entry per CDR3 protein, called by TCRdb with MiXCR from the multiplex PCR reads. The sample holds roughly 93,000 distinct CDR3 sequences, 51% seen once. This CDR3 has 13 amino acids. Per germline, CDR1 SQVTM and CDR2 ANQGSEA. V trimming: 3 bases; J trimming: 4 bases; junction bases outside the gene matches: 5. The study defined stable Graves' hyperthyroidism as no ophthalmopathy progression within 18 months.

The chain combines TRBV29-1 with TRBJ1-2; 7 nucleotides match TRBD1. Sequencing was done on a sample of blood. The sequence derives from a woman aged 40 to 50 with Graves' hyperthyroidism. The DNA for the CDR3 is TGCAGCGTTGATTGGACAGGTTCCTATGGCTACACCTTC. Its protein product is CSVDWTGSYGYTF.